This T cell receptor (beta chain) stems from a study of T cell responses to AZD1222 COVID-19 vaccine. The overall study: Pooling was applied to second doses at about 4 or about 12 weeks. Study findings and constraints: Spike-specific TCR breadth and depth grew following two AZD1222 doses.

Method: immunoSEQ multiplex PCR; TCRdb's copy keeps in-frame clones and lacks some. The sample has about 180,000 clones, over 75% seen once. A word on this clone: No antigen is known for it.

This CDR3 comprises 15 residues. Looked up from germline, CDR1 is SEHNR and CDR2 is FQNEAQ (reference sequence). Trimming took off 2 bases at V and 7 bases at J, with 15 bases between the two ends. J is TRBJ2-1 and V is TRBV7-9; the D is unclear. The TCR sequence derives from an adult in good health. This material consisted of peripheral blood, taken on day 0 of AZD1222 vaccination. This CDR3 reads CASSLLGNQLNEQFF. CDR3 nucleotide sequence: TGTGCCAGCAGCTTACTGGGTAATCAATTGAATGAGCAGTTCTTC. Looking up the rest from reference TRBV7-9 and TRBJ2-1 gives the full variable domain: DTGVSQNPRHKITKRGQNVTFRCDPISEHNRLYWYRQTLGQGPEFLTYFQNEAQLEKSRLLSDRFSAERPKGSFSTLEIQRTEQGDSAMYLCASSLLGNQLNEQFFGPGTRLTVL.